This record looks at one T cell receptor beta chain sequence and its context. Its target is unknown. The data derive from a study of T cells after posttransplantation cyclophosphamide. Study-wide points: After PTCy, TRB diversity resembled that of CNI/methotrexate controls.

Sampled 1 year posttransplant, controls received myeloablative marrow transplants, methotrexate and a calcineurin inhibitor. Here immunoSEQ multiplex PCR was the method, and the copy in TCRdb shows in-frame clones only, minus some. The sample comprises about 16,000 clones, over 75% of which are singletons, and 3.5% rests with the top ten. The material was PBMCs, obtained after an allogeneic stem cell transplant with a calcineurin inhibitor and methotrexate. The TCR was taken from a male patient aged 50 to 60 who received an allogeneic stem cell transplant from an unrelated donor, was CMV-positive, and had chronic GVHD only. The graft donor may be the source of some T cells.

This CDR3 reads CASTTSGSPAETQYF. The CDR3 DNA follows: TGCGCCAGCACGACTAGCGGTTCCCCCGCGGAGACCCAGTACTTC. The chain recombines TRBV5-1 with TRBJ2-5; 9 bases map to TRBD2. Germline trimming cut 6 bases from V and 5 bases from J; bases unmatched to any gene: 11. The CDR3 is made up of 15 amino acids. CDR1 is SGHRS and CDR2 is YFSETQ in the germline V gene.